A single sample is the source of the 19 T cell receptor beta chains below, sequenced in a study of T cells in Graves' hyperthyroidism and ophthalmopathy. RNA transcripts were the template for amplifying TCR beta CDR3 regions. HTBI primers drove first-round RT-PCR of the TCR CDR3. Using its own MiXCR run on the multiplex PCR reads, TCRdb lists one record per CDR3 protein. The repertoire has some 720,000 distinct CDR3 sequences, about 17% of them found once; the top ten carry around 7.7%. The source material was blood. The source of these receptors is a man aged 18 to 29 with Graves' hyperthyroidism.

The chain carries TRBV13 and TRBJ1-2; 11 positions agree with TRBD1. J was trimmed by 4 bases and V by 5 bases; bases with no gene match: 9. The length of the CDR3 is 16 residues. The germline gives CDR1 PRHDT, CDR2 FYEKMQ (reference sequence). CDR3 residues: CASSATGTGGSYGYTF. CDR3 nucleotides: TGTGCCAGCAGCGCCACCGGGACAGGGGGGAGCTATGGCTACACCTTC.

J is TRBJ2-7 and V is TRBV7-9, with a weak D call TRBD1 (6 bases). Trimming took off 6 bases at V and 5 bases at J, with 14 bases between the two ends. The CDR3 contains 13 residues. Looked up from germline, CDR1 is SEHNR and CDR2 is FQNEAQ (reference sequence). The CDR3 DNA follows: TGTGCCAGCAGATTGTCGACAGGCAACGAGCAGTACTTC. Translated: CASRLSTGNEQYF.

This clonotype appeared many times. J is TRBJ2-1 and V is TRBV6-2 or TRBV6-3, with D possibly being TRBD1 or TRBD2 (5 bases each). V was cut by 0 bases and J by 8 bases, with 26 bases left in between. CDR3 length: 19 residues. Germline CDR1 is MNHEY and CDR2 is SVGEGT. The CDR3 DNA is TGTGCCAGCAGTTACTCGGGACCCCCGAGGTTTACTGTCAGGGATGAGCAGTTCTTC. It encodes CASSYSGPPRFTVRDEQFF.

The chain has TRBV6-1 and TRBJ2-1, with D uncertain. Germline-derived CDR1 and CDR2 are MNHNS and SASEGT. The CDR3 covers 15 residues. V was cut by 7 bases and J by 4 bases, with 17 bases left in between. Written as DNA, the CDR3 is TGTGCCAGCATGCGGCGTCAGGACCTATACAATGAGCAGTTCTTC. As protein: CASMRRQDLYNEQFF.

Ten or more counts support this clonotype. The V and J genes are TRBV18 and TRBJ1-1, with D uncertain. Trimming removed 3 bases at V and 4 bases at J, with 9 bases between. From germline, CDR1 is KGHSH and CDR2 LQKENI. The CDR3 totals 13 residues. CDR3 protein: CASSPGSGTEAFF. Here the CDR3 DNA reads TGTGCCAGCTCACCGGGGTCGGGCACTGAAGCTTTCTTT. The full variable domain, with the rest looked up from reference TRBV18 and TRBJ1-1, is NAGVMQNPRHLVRRRGQEARLRCSPMKGHSHVYWYRQLPEEGLKFMVYLQKENIIDESGMPKERFSAEFPKEGPSILRIQQVVRGDSAAYFCASSPGSGTEAFFGQGTRLTVV.

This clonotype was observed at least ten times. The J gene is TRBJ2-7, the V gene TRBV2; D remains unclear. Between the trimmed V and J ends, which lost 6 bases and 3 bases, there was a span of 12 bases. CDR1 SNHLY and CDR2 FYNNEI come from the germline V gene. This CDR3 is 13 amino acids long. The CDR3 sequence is CASRDPAVYEQYF. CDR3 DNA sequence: TGTGCCAGCAGAGACCCGGCGGTCTACGAGCAGTACTTC.

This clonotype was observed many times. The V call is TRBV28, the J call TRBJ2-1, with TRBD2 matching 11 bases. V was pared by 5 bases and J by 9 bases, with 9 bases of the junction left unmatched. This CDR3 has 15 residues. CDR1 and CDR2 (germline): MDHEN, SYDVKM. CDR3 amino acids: CASSLSPGLAAEQFF. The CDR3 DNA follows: TGTGCCAGCAGTCTTAGTCCGGGACTAGCGGCTGAGCAGTTCTTC. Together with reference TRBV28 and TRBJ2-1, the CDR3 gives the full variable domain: DVKVTQSSRYLVKRTGEKVFLECVQDMDHENMFWYRQDPGLGLRLIYFSYDVKMKEKGDIPEGYSVSREKKERFSLILESASTNQTSMYLCASSLSPGLAAEQFFGPGTRLTVL.

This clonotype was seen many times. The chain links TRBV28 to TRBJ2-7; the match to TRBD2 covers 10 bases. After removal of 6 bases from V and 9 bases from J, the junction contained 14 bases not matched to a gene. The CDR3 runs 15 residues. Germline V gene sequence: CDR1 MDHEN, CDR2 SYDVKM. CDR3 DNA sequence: TGTGCCAGCAGCCATCAAGTTCTAGCGGGAGACGTGCAGTACTTC. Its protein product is CASSHQVLAGDVQYF.

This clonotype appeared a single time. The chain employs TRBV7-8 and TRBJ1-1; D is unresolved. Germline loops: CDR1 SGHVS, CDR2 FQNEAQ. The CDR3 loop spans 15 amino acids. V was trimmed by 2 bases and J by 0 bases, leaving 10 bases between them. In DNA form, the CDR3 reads TGTGCCAGCAGCTTAAATGCTGGGTTGAACACTGAAGCTTTCTTT. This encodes CASSLNAGLNTEAFF.

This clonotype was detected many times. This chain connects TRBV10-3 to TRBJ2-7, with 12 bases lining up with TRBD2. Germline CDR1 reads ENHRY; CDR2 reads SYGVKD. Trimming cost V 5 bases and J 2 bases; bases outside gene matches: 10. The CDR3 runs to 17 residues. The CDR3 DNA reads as TGTGCCATCAGTATCCGGACTAGCGGGGAGTTAACCTACGAGCAGTACTTC. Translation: CAISIRTSGELTYEQYF.

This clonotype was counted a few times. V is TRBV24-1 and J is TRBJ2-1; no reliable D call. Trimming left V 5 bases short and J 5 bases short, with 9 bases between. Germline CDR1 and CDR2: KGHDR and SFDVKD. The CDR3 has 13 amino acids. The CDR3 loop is CATSGLENNEQFF. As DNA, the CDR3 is TGTGCCACCAGTGGCCTCGAGAACAATGAGCAGTTCTTC.

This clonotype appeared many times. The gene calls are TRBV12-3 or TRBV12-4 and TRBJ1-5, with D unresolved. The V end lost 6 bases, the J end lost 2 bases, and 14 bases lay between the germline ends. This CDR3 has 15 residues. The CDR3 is CASSRLGGGNQPQHF. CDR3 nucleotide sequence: TGTGCCAGCAGCCGATTAGGCGGGGGCAATCAGCCCCAGCATTTT.

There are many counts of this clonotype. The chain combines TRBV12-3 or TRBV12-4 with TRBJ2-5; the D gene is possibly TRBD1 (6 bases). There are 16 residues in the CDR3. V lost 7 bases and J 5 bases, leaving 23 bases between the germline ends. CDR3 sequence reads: CASTPPMTGWGETQYF. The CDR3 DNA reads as TGTGCCAGCACCCCACCAATGACAGGCTGGGGTGAGACCCAGTACTTC.

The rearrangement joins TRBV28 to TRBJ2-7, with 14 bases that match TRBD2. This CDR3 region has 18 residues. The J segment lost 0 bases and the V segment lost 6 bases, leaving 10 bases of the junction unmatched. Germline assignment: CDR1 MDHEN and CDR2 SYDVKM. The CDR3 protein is CASRPWTSGRSSSYEQYF. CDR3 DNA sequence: TGTGCCAGCAGACCCTGGACTAGCGGGAGGTCTAGCTCCTACGAGCAGTACTTC.

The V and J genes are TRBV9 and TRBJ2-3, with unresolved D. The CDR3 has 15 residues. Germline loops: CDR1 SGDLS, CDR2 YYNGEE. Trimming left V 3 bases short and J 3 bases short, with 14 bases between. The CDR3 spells CASSESPSPTDTQYF. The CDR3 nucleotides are TGTGCCAGCAGCGAGTCCCCATCCCCAACAGATACGCAGTATTTT.

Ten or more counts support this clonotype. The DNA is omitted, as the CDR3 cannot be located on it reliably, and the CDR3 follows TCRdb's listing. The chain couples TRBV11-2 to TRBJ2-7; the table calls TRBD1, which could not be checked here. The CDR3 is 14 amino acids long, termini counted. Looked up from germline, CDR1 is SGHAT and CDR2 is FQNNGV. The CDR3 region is CASSSLRASHEQYF.

CDR3 nucleotide sequence: TGTGCCAGCAGTTTCGGTGCCAGCTCCTACGAGCAGTACTTC. Amino acid sequence: CASSFGASSYEQYF. The chain uses TRBV28 and TRBJ2-7; D not certain. Trimming removed 3 bases at V and 0 bases at J, with 9 bases between. The CDR3 sequence is 14 residues long. The germline V gene has CDR1 MDHEN and CDR2 SYDVKM.

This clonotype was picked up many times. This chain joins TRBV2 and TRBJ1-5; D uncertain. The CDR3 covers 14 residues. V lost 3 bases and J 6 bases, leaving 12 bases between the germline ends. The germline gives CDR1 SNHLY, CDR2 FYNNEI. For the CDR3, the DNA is TGTGCCAGCAGTGACAAGACGGGTAGTCAGCCCCAGCATTTT. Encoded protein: CASSDKTGSQPQHF.

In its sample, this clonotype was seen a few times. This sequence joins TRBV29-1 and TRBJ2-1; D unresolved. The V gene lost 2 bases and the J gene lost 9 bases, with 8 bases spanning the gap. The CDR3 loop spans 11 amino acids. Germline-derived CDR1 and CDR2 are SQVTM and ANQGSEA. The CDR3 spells CSVEWVAEQFF. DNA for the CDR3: TGCAGCGTTGAATGGGTGGCTGAGCAGTTCTTC.